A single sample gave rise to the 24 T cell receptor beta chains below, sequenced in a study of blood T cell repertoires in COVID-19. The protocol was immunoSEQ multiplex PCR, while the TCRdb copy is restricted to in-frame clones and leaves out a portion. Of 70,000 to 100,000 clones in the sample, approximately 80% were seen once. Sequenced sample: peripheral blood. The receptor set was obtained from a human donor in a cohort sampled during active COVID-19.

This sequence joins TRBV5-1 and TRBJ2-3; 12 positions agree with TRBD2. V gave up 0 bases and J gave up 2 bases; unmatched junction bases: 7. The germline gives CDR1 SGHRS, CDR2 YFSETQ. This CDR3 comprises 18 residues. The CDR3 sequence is CASSLESSGGVNTDTQYF. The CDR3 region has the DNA TGCGCCAGCAGCTTGGAGTCTAGCGGGGGGGTGAACACAGATACGCAGTATTTT.

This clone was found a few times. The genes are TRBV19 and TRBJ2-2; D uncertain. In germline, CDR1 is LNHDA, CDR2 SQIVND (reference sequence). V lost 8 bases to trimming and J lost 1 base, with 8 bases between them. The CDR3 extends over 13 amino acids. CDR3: CASQDWNTGELFF. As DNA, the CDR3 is TGTGCCAGTCAAGACTGGAACACCGGGGAGCTGTTTTTT.

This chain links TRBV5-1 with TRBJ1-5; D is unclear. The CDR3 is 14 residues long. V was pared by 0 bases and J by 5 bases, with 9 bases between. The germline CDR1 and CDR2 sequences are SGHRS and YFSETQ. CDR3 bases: TGCGCCAGCAGCTTGGAGCATCCGGATCAGCCCCAGCATTTT. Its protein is CASSLEHPDQPQHF. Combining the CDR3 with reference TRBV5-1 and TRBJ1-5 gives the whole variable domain KAGVTQTPRYLIKTRGQQVTLSCSPISGHRSVSWYQQTPGQGLQFLFEYFSETQRNKGNFPGRFSGRQFSNSRSEMNVSTLELGDSALYLCASSLEHPDQPQHFGDGTRLSIL.

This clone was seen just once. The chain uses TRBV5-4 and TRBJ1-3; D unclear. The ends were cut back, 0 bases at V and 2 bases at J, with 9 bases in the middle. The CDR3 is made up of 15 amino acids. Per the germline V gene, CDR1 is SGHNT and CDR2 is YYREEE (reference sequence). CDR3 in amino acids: CASSLAGMPGNTIYF. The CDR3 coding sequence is TGTGCCAGCAGCTTGGCCGGGATGCCTGGAAACACCATATATTTT.

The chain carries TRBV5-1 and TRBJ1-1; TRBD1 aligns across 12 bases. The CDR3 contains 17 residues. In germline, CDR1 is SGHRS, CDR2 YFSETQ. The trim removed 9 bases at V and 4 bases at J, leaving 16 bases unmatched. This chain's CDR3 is CATIPGGTGGESTEAFF. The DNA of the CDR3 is TGCGCCACCATCCCCGGGGGGACAGGGGGCGAGTCCACTGAAGCTTTCTTT.

As DNA, the CDR3 is TGTGCCAGCAGCTCTGGAGCGGAGCTCACCGGGGAGCTGTTTTTT. It specifies CASSSGAELTGELFF. The rearrangement joins TRBV5-4 to TRBJ2-2, with a possible D match to TRBD2 (5 bases). The CDR3 length is 15 residues. Looked up from germline, CDR1 is SGHNT and CDR2 is YYREEE (reference sequence). Trimming took 3 bases from V and 4 from J, leaving 13 bases between them. Combining the CDR3 with reference TRBV5-4 and TRBJ2-2 gives the whole variable domain ETGVTQSPTHLIKTRGQQVTLRCSSQSGHNTVSWYQQALGQGPQFIFQYYREEENGRGNFPPRFSGLQFPNYSSELNVNALELDDSALYLCASSSGAELTGELFFGEGSRLTVL.

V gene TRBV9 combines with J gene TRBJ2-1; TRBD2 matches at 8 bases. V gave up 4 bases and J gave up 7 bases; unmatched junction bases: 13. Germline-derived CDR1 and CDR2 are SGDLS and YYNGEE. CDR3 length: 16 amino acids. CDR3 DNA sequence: TGTGCCAGCAGCCCAAGGGCCAAGACGGGGGGGAATGAGCAGTTCTTC. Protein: CASSPRAKTGGNEQFF.

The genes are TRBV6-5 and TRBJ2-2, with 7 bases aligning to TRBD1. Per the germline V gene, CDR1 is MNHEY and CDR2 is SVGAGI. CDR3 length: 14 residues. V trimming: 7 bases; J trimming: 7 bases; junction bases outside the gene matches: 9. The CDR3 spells CASKLGGAGGELFF. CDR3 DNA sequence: TGTGCCAGCAAACTAGGGGGCGCGGGCGGGGAGCTGTTTTTT.

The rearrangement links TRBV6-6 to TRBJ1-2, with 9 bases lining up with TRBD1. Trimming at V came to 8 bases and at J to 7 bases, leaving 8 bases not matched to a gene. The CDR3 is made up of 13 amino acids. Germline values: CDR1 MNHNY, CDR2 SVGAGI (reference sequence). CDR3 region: CASQWGQGGGYTF. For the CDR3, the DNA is TGTGCCAGCCAATGGGGACAGGGTGGTGGCTACACCTTC.

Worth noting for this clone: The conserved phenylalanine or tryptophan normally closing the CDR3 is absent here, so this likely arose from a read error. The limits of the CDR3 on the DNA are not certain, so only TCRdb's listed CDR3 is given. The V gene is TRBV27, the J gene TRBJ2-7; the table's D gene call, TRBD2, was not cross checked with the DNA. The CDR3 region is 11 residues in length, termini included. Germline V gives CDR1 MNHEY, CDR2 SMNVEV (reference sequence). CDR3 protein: CASSQGLAEPY.

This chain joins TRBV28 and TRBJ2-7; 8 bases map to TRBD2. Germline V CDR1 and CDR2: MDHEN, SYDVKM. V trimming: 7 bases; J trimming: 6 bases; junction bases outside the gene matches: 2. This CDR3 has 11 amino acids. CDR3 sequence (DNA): TGTGCCAGCACGGCGGGAGGCGAGCAGTACTTC. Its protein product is CASTAGGEQYF.

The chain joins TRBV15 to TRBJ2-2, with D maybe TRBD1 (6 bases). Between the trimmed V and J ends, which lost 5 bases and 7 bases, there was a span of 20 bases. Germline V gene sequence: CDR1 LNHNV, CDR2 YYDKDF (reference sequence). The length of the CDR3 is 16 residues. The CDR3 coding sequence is TGTGCCACCAGCCCGACAGGAGCGAGTCGGGTCGGGGAGCTGTTTTTT. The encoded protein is CATSPTGASRVGELFF.

Here the CDR3 DNA reads TGTGCCAGCAGCTACCATACAGGATACACAGATACGCAGTATTTT. Translation gives CASSYHTGYTDTQYF. The V call is TRBV7-9, the J call TRBJ2-3, with D tentatively TRBD1 (5 bases). The CDR3 runs 15 residues. In germline, CDR1 is SEHNR, CDR2 FQNEAQ (reference sequence). Trimming cost V 4 bases and J 2 bases, with 13 bases left between them.

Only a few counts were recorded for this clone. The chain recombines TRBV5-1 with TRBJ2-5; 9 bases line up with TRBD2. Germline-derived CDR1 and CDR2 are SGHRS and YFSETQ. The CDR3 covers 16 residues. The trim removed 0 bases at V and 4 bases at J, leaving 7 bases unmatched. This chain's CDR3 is CASSLDGSGRGETQYF. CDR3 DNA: TGCGCCAGCAGCTTGGATGGTAGCGGGAGAGGAGAGACCCAGTACTTC.

This chain's CDR3 is CASSGSGGADIQYF. The CDR3 DNA is TGCGCCAGCAGCGGGAGCGGGGGGGCGGACATTCAGTACTTC. The chain employs TRBV5-1 and TRBJ2-4, with TRBD2 matching over 10 bases. The V gene end was trimmed by 4 bases and the J gene end by 8 bases; junction bases not matched to a gene: 6. CDR1 and CDR2 from the germline V gene are SGHRS and YFSETQ. The CDR3 is 14 amino acids.

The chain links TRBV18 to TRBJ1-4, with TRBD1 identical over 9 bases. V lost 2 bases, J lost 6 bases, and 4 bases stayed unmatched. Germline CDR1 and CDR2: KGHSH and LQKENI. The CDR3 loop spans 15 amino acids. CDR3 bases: TGTGCCAGCTCACCAGGACAGGGGTCGGATGAAAAACTGTTTTTT. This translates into CASSPGQGSDEKLFF.

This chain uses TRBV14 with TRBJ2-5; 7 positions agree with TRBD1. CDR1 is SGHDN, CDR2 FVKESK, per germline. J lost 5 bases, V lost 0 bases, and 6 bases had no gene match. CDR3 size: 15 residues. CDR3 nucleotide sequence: TGTGCCAGCAGCCAAGACGACAGGGTAGGCGAGACCCAGTACTTC. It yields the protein CASSQDDRVGETQYF.

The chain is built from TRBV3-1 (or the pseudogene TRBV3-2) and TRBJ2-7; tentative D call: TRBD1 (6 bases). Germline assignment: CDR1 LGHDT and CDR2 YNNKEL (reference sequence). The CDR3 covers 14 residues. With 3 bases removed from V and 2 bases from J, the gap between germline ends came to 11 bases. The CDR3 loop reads CASSHRGSTYEQYF. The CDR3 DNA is TGTGCCAGCAGCCACAGGGGCAGTACCTACGAGCAGTACTTC.

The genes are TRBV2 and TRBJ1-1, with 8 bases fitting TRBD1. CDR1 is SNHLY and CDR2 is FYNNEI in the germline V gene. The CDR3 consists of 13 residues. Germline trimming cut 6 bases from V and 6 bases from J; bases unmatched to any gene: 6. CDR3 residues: CASSLGQGAEAFF. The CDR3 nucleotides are TGTGCCAGCAGCCTCGGACAGGGCGCTGAAGCTTTCTTT. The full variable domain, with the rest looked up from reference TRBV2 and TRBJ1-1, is EPEVTQTPSHQVTQMGQEVILRCVPISNHLYFYWYRQILGQKVEFLVSFYNNEISEKSEIFDDQFSVERPDGSNFTLKIRSTKLEDSAMYFCASSLGQGAEAFFGQGTRLTVV.

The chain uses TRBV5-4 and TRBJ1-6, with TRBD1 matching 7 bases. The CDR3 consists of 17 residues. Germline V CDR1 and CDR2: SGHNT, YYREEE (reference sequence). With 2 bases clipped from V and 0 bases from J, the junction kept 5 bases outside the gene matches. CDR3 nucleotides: TGTGCCAGCAGCTTTTCCGGGACAGCCTCCTATAATTCACCCCTCCACTTT. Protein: CASSFSGTASYNSPLHF.

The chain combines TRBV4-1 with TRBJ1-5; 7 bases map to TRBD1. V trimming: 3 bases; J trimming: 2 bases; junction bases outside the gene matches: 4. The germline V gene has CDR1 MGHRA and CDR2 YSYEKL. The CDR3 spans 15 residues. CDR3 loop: CASSQPDRGNQPQHF. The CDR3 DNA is TGCGCCAGCAGCCAGCCCGACAGGGGCAATCAGCCCCAGCATTTT.

CDR3 amino acids: CASSPTSGRNNEQFF. The DNA of the CDR3 is TGCGCCAGCAGCCCGACTAGCGGGAGGAACAATGAGCAGTTCTTC. The J gene is TRBJ2-1, the V gene TRBV4-1, with 13 positions matching TRBD2. Germline assignment: CDR1 MGHRA and CDR2 YSYEKL. J was trimmed by 5 bases and V by 4 bases; bases with no gene match: 2. The CDR3 runs to 15 residues.

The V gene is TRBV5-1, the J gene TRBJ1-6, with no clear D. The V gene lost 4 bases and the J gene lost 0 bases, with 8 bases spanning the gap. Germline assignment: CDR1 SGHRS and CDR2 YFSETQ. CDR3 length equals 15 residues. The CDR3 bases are TGCGCCAGCAGCACAGATAGCTCCTATAATTCACCCCTCCACTTT. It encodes CASSTDSSYNSPLHF. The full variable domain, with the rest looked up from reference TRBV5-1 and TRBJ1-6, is KAGVTQTPRYLIKTRGQQVTLSCSPISGHRSVSWYQQTPGQGLQFLFEYFSETQRNKGNFPGRFSGRQFSNSRSEMNVSTLELGDSALYLCASSTDSSYNSPLHFGNGTRLTVT.

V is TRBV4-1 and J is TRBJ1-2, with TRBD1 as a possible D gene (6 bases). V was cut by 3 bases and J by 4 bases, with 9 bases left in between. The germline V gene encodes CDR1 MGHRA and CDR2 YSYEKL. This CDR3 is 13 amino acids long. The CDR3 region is CASSQGRGYGYTF. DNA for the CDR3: TGCGCCAGCAGCCAGGGCAGGGGCTATGGCTACACCTTC.